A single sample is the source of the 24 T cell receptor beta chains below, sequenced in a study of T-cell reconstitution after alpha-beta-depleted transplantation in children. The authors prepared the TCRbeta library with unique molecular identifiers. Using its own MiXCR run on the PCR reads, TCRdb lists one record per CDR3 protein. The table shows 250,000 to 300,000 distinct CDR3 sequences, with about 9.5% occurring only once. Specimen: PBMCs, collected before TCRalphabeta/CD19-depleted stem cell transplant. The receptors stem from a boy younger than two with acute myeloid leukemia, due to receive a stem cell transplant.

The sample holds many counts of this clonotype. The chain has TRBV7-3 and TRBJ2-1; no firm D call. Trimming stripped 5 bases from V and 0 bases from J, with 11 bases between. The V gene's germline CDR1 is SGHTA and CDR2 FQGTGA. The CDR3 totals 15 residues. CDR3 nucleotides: TGTGCCAGCAGCCTATTTAGAAGCTCCTACAATGAGCAGTTCTTC. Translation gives CASSLFRSSYNEQFF.

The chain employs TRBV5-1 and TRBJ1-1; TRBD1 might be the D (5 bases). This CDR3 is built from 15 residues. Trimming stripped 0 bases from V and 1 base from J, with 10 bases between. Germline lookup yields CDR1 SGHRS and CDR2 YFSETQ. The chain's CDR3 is CASSLVDGANTEAFF. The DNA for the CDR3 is TGCGCCAGCAGCTTGGTCGATGGGGCGAACACTGAAGCTTTCTTT.

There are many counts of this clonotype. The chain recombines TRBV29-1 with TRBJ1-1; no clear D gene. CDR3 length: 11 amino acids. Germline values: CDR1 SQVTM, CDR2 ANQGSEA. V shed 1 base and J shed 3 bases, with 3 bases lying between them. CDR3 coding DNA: TGCAGCGTTGAAGGGGACACTGAAGCTTTCTTT. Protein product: CSVEGDTEAFF.

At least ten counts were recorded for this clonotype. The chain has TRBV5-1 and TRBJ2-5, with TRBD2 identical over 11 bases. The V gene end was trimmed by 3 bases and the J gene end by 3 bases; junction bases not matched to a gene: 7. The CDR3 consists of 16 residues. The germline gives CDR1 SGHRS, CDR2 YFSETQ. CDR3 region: CASSWNSGGAEETQYF. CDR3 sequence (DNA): TGCGCCAGCAGCTGGAATAGCGGGGGGGCGGAAGAGACCCAGTACTTC.

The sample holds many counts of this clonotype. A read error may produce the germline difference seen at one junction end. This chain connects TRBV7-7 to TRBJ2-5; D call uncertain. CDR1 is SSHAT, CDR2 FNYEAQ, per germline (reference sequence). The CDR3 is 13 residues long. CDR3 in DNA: TGTGCTAGCAGCTTATTTGGTGGTGAGACCCAGTACTTC. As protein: CASSLFGGETQYF.

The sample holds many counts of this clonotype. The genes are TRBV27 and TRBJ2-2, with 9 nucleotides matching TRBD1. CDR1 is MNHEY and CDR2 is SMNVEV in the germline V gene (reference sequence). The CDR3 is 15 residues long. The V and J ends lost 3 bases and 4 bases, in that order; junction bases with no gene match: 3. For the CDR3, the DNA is TGTGCCAGCAGTTTGGGGACAGGGACCACCGGGGAGCTGTTTTTT. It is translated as CASSLGTGTTGELFF.

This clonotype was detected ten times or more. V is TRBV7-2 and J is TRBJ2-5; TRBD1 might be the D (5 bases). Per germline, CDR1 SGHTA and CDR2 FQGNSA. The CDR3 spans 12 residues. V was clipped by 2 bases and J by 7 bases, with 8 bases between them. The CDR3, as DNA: TGTGCCAGCAGCTTAATAGGGGCGACCCAGTACTTC. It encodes CASSLIGATQYF.

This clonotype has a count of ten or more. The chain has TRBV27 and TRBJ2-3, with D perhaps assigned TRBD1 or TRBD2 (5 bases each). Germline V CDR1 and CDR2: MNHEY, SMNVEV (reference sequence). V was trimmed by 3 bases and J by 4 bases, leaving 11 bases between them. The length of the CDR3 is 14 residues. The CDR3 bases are TGTGCCAGCAGTTTGAGGGGAAATCCAGATACGCAGTATTTT. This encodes CASSLRGNPDTQYF.

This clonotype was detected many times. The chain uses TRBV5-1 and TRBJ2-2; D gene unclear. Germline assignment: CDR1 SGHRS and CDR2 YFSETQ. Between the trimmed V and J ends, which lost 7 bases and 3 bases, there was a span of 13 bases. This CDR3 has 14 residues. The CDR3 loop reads CASSWTPDTGELFF. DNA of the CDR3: TGCGCCAGCTCATGGACGCCGGACACCGGGGAGCTGTTTTTT.

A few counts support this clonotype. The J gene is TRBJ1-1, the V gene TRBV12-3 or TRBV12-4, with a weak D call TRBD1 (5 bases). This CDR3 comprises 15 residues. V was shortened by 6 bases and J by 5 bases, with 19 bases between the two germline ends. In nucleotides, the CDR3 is TGTGCCAGCAGAACCGCGTGGGCCCAGGGAACTGAAGCTTTCTTT. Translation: CASRTAWAQGTEAFF.

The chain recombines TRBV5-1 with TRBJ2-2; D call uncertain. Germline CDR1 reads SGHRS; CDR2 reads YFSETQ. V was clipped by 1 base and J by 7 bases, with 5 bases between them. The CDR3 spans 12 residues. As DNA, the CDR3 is TGCGCCAGCAGCTTGCTAAGCGGGGAGCTGTTTTTT. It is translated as CASSLLSGELFF.

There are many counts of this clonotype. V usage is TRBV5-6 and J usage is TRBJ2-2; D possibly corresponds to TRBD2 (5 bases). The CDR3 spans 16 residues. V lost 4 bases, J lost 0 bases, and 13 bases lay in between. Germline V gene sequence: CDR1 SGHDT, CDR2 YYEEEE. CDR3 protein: CASSPLWRANTGELFF. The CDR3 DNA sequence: TGTGCCAGCAGCCCCCTTTGGCGGGCGAACACCGGGGAGCTGTTTTTT.

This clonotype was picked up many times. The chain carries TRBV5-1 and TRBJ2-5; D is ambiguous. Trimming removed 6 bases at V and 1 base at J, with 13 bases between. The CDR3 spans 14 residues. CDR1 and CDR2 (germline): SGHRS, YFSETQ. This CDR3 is CASIARVPQETQYF. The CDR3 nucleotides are TGCGCCAGCATCGCCCGGGTCCCCCAAGAGACCCAGTACTTC.

CDR3 DNA sequence: TGTGCCTCACGGTCGGGGCCAGATACGCAGTATTTT. This codes for CASRSGPDTQYF. V usage is TRBV10-3 and J usage is TRBJ2-3, with D perhaps given as TRBD1 or TRBD2 (5 bases each). From germline, CDR1 is ENHRY and CDR2 SYGVKD. This CDR3 has 12 residues. V lost 11 bases and J 4 bases, leaving 13 bases between the germline ends.

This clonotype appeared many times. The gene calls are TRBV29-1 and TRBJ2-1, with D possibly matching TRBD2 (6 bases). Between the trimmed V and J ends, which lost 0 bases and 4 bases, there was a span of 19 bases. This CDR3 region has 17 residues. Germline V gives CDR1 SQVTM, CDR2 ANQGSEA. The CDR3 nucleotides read TGCAGCGTTGAAGATAGGTTGGAGACTAGGAGATACAATGAGCAGTTCTTC. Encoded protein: CSVEDRLETRRYNEQFF.

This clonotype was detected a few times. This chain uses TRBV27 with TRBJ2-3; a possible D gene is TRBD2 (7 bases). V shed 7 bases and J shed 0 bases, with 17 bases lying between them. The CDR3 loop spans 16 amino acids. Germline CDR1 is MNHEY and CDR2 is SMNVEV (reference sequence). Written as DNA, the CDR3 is TGTGCCAGCATCGTGAAGGGGGGGGGGAGCACAGATACGCAGTATTTT. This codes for CASIVKGGGSTDTQYF.

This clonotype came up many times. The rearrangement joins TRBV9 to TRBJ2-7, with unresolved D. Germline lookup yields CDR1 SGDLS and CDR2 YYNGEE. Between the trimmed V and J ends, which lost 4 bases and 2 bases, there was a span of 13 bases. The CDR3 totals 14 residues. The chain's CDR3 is CASSPRQPTYEQYF. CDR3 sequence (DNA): TGTGCCAGCAGCCCCCGCCAGCCGACCTACGAGCAGTACTTC.

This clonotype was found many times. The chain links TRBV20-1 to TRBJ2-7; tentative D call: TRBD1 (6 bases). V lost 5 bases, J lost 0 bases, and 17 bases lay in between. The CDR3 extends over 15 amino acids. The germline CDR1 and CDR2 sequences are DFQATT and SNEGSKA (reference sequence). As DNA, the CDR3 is TGCAGTGCTTCCCGCCCACAGGGAAACTCCTACGAGCAGTACTTC. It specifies CSASRPQGNSYEQYF.

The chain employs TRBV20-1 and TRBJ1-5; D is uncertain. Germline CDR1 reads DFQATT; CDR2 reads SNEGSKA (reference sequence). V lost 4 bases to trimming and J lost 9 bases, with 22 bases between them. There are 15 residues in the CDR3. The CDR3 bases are TGCAGTGCTAAACCCCCGGGCCAACCCTTGGGGCCCCAGCATTTT. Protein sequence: CSAKPPGQPLGPQHF.

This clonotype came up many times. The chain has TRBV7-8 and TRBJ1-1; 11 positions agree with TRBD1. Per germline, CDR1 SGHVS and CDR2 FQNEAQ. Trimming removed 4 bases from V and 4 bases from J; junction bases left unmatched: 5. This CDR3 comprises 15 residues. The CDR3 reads CASSSGQGAVTEAFF. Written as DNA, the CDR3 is TGTGCCAGCAGCTCTGGACAGGGGGCGGTCACTGAAGCTTTCTTT.

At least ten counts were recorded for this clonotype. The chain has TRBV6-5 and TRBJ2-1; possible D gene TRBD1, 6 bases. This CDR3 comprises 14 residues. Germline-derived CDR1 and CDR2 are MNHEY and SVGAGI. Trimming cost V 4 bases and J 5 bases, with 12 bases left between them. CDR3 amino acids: CASSSRTVDNEQFF. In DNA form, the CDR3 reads TGTGCCAGCAGTTCTAGGACAGTCGACAATGAGCAGTTCTTC.

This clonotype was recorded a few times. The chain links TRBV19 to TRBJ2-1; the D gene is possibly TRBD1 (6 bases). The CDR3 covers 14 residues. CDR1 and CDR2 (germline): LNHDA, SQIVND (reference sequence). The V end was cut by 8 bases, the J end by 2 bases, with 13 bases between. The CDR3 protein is CASSGTRAYNEQFF. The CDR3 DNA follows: TGTGCCAGTTCCGGGACACGTGCCTACAATGAGCAGTTCTTC.

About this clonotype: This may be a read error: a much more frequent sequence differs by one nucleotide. CDR3 bases: TGCAGTGCTAGAGATGTCCGCAGCCCCATGAACACTGAAGCTTTCTTT. It codes for CSARDVRSPMNTEAFF. The gene calls are TRBV20-1 and TRBJ1-1; D uncertain. The CDR3 runs 16 residues. Trimming pared 0 bases from V and 0 bases from J, leaving 14 bases between. CDR1 is DFQATT, CDR2 SNEGSKA, per germline (reference sequence).

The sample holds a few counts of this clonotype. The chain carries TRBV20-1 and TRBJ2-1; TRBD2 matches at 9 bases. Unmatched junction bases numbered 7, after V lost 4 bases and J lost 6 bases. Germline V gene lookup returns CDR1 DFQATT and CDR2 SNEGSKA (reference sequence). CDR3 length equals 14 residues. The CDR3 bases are TGCAGTGCTATAGCGGGAGCGAGGGCCAATGAGCAGTTCTTC. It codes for CSAIAGARANEQFF.